This TCR beta chain derives from a study of patients and donors after allogeneic stem cell transplantation. There are 16 residues in the CDR3. V shed 4 bases and J shed 1 base, with 17 bases lying between them. From germline, CDR1 is ENHRY and CDR2 SYGVKD. TCRdb re-called the RT-PCR reads with MiXCR, one entry per CDR3 protein. The data show approximately 170,000 distinct CDR3 sequences, 20% to 25% seen once. This chain connects TRBV10-3 to TRBJ2-7; possible D gene TRBD2, 6 bases. Sequenced sample: blood, either unsorted or a sorted T cell fraction (not recorded which). The TCR sequence derives from a human donor who was either an allogeneic HSCT recipient or a stem cell or donor lymphocyte infusion donor (not recorded which). It is not recorded whose cells these are; they may come from a transplant donor. DNA of the CDR3: TGTGCCATCAGTGGGAGAAGTGGTGGGGGGTCCTACGAGCAGTACTTC. Translating gives CAISGRSGGGSYEQYF.